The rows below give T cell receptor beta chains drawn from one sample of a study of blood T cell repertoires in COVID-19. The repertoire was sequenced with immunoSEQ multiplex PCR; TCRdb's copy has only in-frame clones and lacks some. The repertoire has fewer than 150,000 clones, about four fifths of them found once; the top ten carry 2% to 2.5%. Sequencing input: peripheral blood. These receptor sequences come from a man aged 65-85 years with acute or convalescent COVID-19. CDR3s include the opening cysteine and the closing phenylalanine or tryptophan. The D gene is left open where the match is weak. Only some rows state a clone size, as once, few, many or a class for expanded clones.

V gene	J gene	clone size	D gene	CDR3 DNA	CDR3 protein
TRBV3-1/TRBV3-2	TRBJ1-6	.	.	TGTGCCAGCAGCCAATCAGGGCCCTCCAATTCACCCCTCCACTTT	CASSQSGPSNSPLHF
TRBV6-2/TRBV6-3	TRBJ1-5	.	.	TGTGCCAGCAGTTACGAGGCAGGGGATGGCAATCAGCCCCAGCATTTT	CASSYEAGDGNQPQHF
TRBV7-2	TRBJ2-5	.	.	TGTGCCAGCAGCGTTCGGCGGAGCGGGGAGACCCAGTACTTC	CASSVRRSGETQYF
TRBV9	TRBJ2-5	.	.	TGTGCCAGCAGCGGAGGACAACAAGAGACCCAGTACTTC	CASSGGQQETQYF
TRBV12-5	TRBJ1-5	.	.	TGTGCTAGTGCTTCCTCGGGTGGACAGCCCCAGCATTTT	CASASSGGQPQHF
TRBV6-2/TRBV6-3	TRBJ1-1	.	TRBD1	TGTGCCAGCAGTTACCGCATCGACAGGGGGGTAACTGAAGCTTTCTTT	CASSYRIDRGVTEAFF
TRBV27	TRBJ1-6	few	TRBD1	TGTGCCAGCCTAACCCTAGGGCAGGGGGGTTCACCCCTCCACTTT	CASLTLGQGGSPLHF
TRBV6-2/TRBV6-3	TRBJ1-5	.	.	TGTGCCAGCAGTTGGGACACCAATCAGCCCCAGCATTTT	CASSWDTNQPQHF
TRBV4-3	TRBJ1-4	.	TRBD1	TGCGCCAGCAGCCAGGACAGGGGCGCAGGTAATGAAAAACTGTTTTTT	CASSQDRGAGNEKLFF
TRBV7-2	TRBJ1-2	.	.	TGTGCCAGCAGCCCGCAACAGACGACAGCTAACTATGGCTACACCTTC	CASSPQQTTANYGYTF
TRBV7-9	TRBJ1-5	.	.	TGTGCCAGCAGCTTTGGGGGGTCAGGCAGCAATCAGCCCCAGCATTTT	CASSFGGSGSNQPQHF
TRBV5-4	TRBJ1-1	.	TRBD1	TGTGCCAGCAGCTTGGGACAGGGTTTCTCAGAAGCTTTCTTT	CASSLGQGFSEAFF
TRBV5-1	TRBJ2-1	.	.	TGCGCCAGCCACGACCCTTACAGGGCTGGGTCCTACAATGAGCAGTTCTTC	CASHDPYRAGSYNEQFF
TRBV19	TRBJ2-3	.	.	TGTGCCAGTAGTATAATAGCGGCGTCAGATACGCAGTATTTT	CASSIIAASDTQYF
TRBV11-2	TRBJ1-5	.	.	TGTGCCAGCAGCTTAGATAGGGGGTTTGGCAATCAGCCCCAGCATTTT	CASSLDRGFGNQPQHF
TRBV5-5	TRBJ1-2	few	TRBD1	TGTGCCAGCAGCTTGACGCCGACAGGGGGGGTTGGCTACACCTTC	CASSLTPTGGVGYTF
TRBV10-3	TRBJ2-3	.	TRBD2	TGTGCCATCAGAACTAGCGGGGGGGCCGGGAATACGCAGTATTTT	CAIRTSGGAGNTQYF
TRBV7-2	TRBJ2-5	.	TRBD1	TGTGCCAGCAGCTTACCCGGACAGGGGAAGACCCAGTACTTC	CASSLPGQGKTQYF